This T cell receptor (beta chain) emerged from a study of shared clonotypes between healthy human individuals. Study-wide background: CD4 naive and memory got three plates each, CD8 naive two, CD8 memory one.

V was pared by 3 bases and J by 0 bases, with 17 bases between. Germline loops: CDR1 MDHEN, CDR2 SYDVKM. This CDR3 has 17 residues. Sorted-subset replicate PCRs used 150 to 200 ng of genomic DNA. This amount corresponded to tens of thousands of T cell genomes. Measured with immunoSEQ multiplex PCR; TCRdb has only the in-frame clones, and not every one. Of approximately 2.3 million clones in the sample, approximately 93% were seen once. The TCR comes from a man younger than 35 in good health. Some clones in this sample may be carry-over from other donors' samples. The chain links TRBV28 to TRBJ1-1; TRBD1 might be the D (5 bases). Input material: naive CD4+ T cells from PBMCs. This sample's subset: CD45RA+ positively selected. The CDR3 nucleotides are TGTGCCAGCAGTTTTACTGTCGGGGCAGTAATGAACACTGAAGCTTTCTTT. Translation gives CASSFTVGAVMNTEAFF. Complete variable domain (other parts from reference TRBV28 and TRBJ1-1): DVKVTQSSRYLVKRTGEKVFLECVQDMDHENMFWYRQDPGLGLRLIYFSYDVKMKEKGDIPEGYSVSREKKERFSLILESASTNQTSMYLCASSFTVGAVMNTEAFFGQGTRLTVV.